The present TCR beta chain was sequenced within a study of OX40 agonist ivuxolimab in advanced cancers. Turning to the study itself: Ivuxolimab, an agonist antibody against OX40 (CD134), was given to patients. General study points: The authors did not determine the antigen specificity of the expanded peripheral T cells. The study observed clonal expansion of CD4+ and CD8+ blood T cells by week 6 at 0.1 to 3.0 mg/kg.

With respect to this clone: Its antigen remains unidentified.

Only in-frame clones appear in the TCRdb table, and some are missing; sequencing was by immunoSEQ multiplex PCR. Of 17,000 or so clones in the sample, just under 80% were seen once. Germline values: CDR1 MNHEY, CDR2 SMNVEV (reference sequence). CDR3 length: 14 amino acids. Trimming removed 5 bases from V and 3 bases from J, with 13 bases in between. The sequencing here drew on CD4+ or CD8+ T cells sorted from blood, taken in a trial of the OX40 agonist ivuxolimab. V is TRBV27 and J is TRBJ1-1; D gene unclear. This receptor was taken from an adult with an advanced solid tumor such as melanoma, head and neck, liver or kidney cancer. CDR3 loop: CASSLSHSYTEAFF. The DNA for the CDR3 is TGTGCCAGCAGTCTCTCCCATTCCTACACTGAAGCTTTCTTT.